This T cell receptor (beta chain) derives from a study of T cell repertoires in cytomegalovirus infection. Overall study results and limits: Within the response measured ex vivo, HLA-C-restricted CMV-specific TCR beta clonotypes were dominant.

Each CDR3 protein is one row after TCRdb ran MiXCR on the reads. The sample consists of under 600,000 distinct CDR3 sequences, approximately 15% of them appearing once. A word on this clonotype: What it binds is not known.

This clonotype was sampled from a human donor in good health (CMV status not recorded). Some clones in this sample may be carry-over from other donors' samples. Material: CD8+ T cells from PBMCs.

The CDR3 DNA follows: TGTGCCAGCAGCCTACTAGGCCTTAGCTCCTACAATGAGCAGTTCTTC. It yields the protein CASSLLGLSSYNEQFF. V usage is TRBV5-4 and J usage is TRBJ2-1; maybe TRBD2 (5 bases). The CDR3 covers 16 residues. Germline V gene sequence: CDR1 SGHNT, CDR2 YYREEE (reference sequence). Trimming took off 4 bases at V and 0 bases at J, with 14 bases between the two ends.